The 14 T cell receptor beta chains below were found in one sample sequenced in a study of molecular identifiers for immune sequencing clone quantification. MiXCR, run by TCRdb on the PCR reads, gives a single entry per CDR3 protein. This sample has almost 20,000 distinct CDR3 sequences, with roughly 22% found just once. Sequencing used naive CD8+ T cells from blood, with Jurkat cell RNA spiked in. Subset noted: FACS-sorted CD8+CD4-CCR7+CD45RA+ naive T cells. The receptor set was obtained from a human donor in good health. Some libraries in this study had Jurkat cell RNA spiked in.

This clonotype is medium-sized within its sample. This sequence joins TRBV7-9 and TRBJ2-7, with D perhaps matching TRBD2 (6 bases). The V and J ends lost 5 bases and 3 bases respectively, with 11 bases between them. This CDR3 region has 13 residues. Germline assignment: CDR1 SEHNR and CDR2 FQNEAQ (reference sequence). The CDR3 DNA reads TGTGCCAGCAGCCCAGGGAGGTTCTACGAGCAGTACTTC. This codes for CASSPGRFYEQYF.

This clonotype was seen ten or more times. The chain uses TRBV4-3 and TRBJ2-5; the match to TRBD2 covers 7 bases. J was trimmed by 2 bases and V by 0 bases; bases with no gene match: 3. This CDR3 spans 15 amino acids. From germline, CDR1 is LGHNA and CDR2 YSLEER. The CDR3 sequence is CASSQDFGRQETQYF. The CDR3 DNA follows: TGCGCCAGCAGCCAAGATTTCGGGAGGCAAGAGACCCAGTACTTC.

This clonotype was detected many times. V is TRBV9 and J is TRBJ2-3; possible D gene TRBD2, 5 bases. V lost 1 base and J 2 bases, leaving 11 bases between the germline ends. CDR3 length: 15 amino acids. CDR1 is SGDLS, CDR2 YYNGEE, per germline. In DNA, the CDR3 is TGTGCCAGCAGCGTACGTGACTATAACACAGATACGCAGTATTTT. Its protein product is CASSVRDYNTDTQYF.

The chain uses TRBV6-2 or TRBV6-3 and TRBJ2-5; 13 bases line up with TRBD2. The CDR3 loop spans 18 amino acids. Germline V gene lookup returns CDR1 MNHEY and CDR2 SVGEGT. Trimming removed 6 bases from V and 5 bases from J; junction bases left unmatched: 15. The CDR3 DNA reads as TGTGCCAGCAGCCAATATGCCTCGGGACTAGCGGGAAAGGAGACCCAGTACTTC. It is translated as CASSQYASGLAGKETQYF.

By proportion, this clonotype is medium-sized (0.01 to 0.1%). V gene TRBV5-1 combines with J gene TRBJ2-6, with D maybe TRBD1 (5 bases). This CDR3 contains 18 residues. The germline CDR1 and CDR2 sequences are SGHRS and YFSETQ. V was cut by 4 bases and J by 0 bases, with 17 bases left in between. In DNA form, the CDR3 reads TGCGCCAGCAGCCAAAGGTGGGGCTTCCCCTCTGGGGCCAACGTCCTGACTTTC. This codes for CASSQRWGFPSGANVLTF.

Ten or more counts support this clonotype. This chain connects TRBV5-5 to TRBJ2-5, with D tentatively TRBD2 (5 bases). Trimming took 2 bases from V and 0 from J, leaving 11 bases between them. This CDR3 spans 15 amino acids. The germline CDR1 and CDR2 sequences are SGHKS and YYEKEE (reference sequence). For the CDR3, the DNA is TGTGCCAGCAGCTTAAGTCCGGGGAACCAAGAGACCCAGTACTTC. Amino acid sequence: CASSLSPGNQETQYF. The full variable domain, with the rest looked up from reference TRBV5-5 and TRBJ2-5, is DAGVTQSPTHLIKTRGQQVTLRCSPISGHKSVSWYQQVLGQGPQFIFQYYEKEERGRGNFPDRFSARQFPNYSSELNVNALLLGDSALYLCASSLSPGNQETQYFGPGTRLLVL.

Ten or more counts support this clonotype. This chain uses TRBV2 with TRBJ2-7; D perhaps matches TRBD2 (6 bases). Between the trimmed V and J ends, which lost 11 bases and 0 bases, there was a span of 11 bases. The CDR3 runs 12 residues. Germline values: CDR1 SNHLY, CDR2 FYNNEI. CDR3 protein: CAGGASSYEQYF. DNA of the CDR3: TGTGCCGGCGGGGCGAGCTCCTACGAGCAGTACTTC.

Ten or more counts support this clonotype. The chain uses TRBV10-3 and TRBJ2-5; D perhaps matches TRBD2 (6 bases). Trimming stripped 4 bases from V and 2 bases from J, with 8 bases between. Germline V gene data show CDR1 as ENHRY and CDR2 as SYGVKD. The CDR3 totals 13 residues. The CDR3 is CAISGREQETQYF. CDR3 in DNA: TGTGCCATCAGTGGCCGGGAGCAAGAGACCCAGTACTTC.

This clonotype has only one observation. CDR3 in amino acids: CASSVGGDYGYTF. The DNA of the CDR3 is TGTGCCAGCAGCGTAGGGGGGGACTATGGCTACACCTTC. This rearrangement joins TRBV9 to TRBJ1-2; D is perhaps TRBD1 (5 bases). The CDR3 loop spans 13 amino acids. CDR1 is SGDLS and CDR2 is YYNGEE in the germline V gene. Trimming stripped 0 bases from V and 3 bases from J, with 6 bases between.

This clonotype ranks as medium-sized (0.01 to 0.1%). The chain has TRBV7-8 and TRBJ2-3; 10 bases fit TRBD2. With 5 bases clipped from V and 3 bases from J, the junction kept 2 bases outside the gene matches. The CDR3 runs 14 residues. The germline V gene encodes CDR1 SGHVS and CDR2 FQNEAQ. In nucleotides, the CDR3 is TGTGCCAGCAGCCCTAGCGGGAGAACAGATACGCAGTATTTT. The encoded protein is CASSPSGRTDTQYF.

For this clonotype: At one boundary the junction diverges from the germline segment, which might be a read error. This chain joins TRBV7-8 and TRBJ2-7; maybe TRBD2 (6 bases). The length of the CDR3 is 15 residues. Germline V lookup: CDR1 SGHVS, CDR2 FQNEAQ. CDR3 region: CASSPGLGNSYEQYF. CDR3 sequence (DNA): TGTGCAAGCAGCCCGGGACTGGGGAACTCCTATGAACAGTACTTC.

Many counts were recorded for this clonotype. The V and J genes are TRBV27 and TRBJ2-7, with TRBD1 matching over 8 bases. This CDR3 contains 13 residues. CDR1 and CDR2 (germline): MNHEY, SMNVEV (reference sequence). V was clipped by 6 bases and J by 7 bases; unmatched bases: 8. The CDR3 protein is CASSPDRAWEQYF. DNA of the CDR3: TGTGCCAGCAGCCCGGACAGGGCCTGGGAGCAGTACTTC.

This clonotype was detected ten times or more. The genes are TRBV11-3 and TRBJ2-1, with D possibly matching TRBD2 (6 bases). V lost 6 bases, J lost 12 bases, and 15 bases lay in between. The CDR3 consists of 12 residues. Germline V gene lookup returns CDR1 SGHNT and CDR2 YENEEA. This chain's CDR3 is CASRGDSAAQFF. The CDR3 bases are TGTGCCAGCAGGGGGGACTCCGCAGCGCAGTTCTTC.

This chain joins TRBV7-8 and TRBJ2-7; no firm D call. Trimming took 6 bases from V and 6 from J, leaving 12 bases between them. This CDR3 has 12 residues. In germline, CDR1 is SGHVS, CDR2 FQNEAQ. The CDR3: CASSWLRPEQYF. Written as DNA, the CDR3 is TGTGCCAGCAGTTGGCTTCGTCCCGAGCAGTACTTC.